The clone carrying this TCR beta chain was recorded a few times. The table came from immunoSEQ multiplex PCR; TCRdb's copy has only in-frame clones and leaves some out. The repertoire holds 130,000 or so clones, with roughly 80% as singletons. Recruitment covered some 25 US areas and drew participants whose ages spanned roughly 18 to 95 years. Germline values: CDR1 MNHNS, CDR2 SASEGT. The CDR3 has 15 amino acids. The J segment lost 6 bases and the V segment lost 1 base, leaving 8 bases of the junction unmatched. This sample stems from a study of blood T cell repertoires in COVID-19. The source of this sequence is a man between 40 and 49 years old with acute COVID-19. The sequenced material came from PBMCs or T cells enriched from blood (not recorded which). J is TRBJ2-7 and V is TRBV6-1, with 8 nucleotides matching TRBD1. The CDR3 DNA reads TGTGCCAGCAGTGAAGGTGGACAGGGTGGACGCGAGCAGTACTTC. This sequence encodes CASSEGGQGGREQYF.